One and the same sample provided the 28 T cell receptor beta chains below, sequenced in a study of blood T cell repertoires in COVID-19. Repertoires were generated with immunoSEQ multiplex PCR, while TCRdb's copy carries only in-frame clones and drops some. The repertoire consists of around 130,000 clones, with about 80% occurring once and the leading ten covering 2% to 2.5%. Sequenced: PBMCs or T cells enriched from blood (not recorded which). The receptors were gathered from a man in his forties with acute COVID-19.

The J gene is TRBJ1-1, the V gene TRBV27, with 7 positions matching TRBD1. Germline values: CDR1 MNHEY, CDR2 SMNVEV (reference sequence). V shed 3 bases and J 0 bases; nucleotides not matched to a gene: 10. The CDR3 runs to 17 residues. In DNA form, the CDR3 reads TGTGCCAGCAGTTTGTGGACAGGAGACGTCTTGAACACTGAAGCTTTCTTT. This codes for CASSLWTGDVLNTEAFF.

The CDR3 bases are TGTGCCAGCAGCCAGAGCGTTACTGAAGCTTTCTTT. This translates into CASSQSVTEAFF. The chain uses TRBV6-5 and TRBJ1-1, with D unresolved. The germline V gene encodes CDR1 MNHEY and CDR2 SVGAGI. The V gene lost 6 bases and the J gene lost 5 bases, with 10 bases spanning the gap. The CDR3 contains 12 residues.

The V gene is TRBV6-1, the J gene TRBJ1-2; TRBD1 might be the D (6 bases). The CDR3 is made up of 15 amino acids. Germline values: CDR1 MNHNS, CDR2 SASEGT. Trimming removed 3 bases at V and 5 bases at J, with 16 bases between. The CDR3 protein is CASSDGTPFSYGYTF. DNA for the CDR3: TGTGCCAGCAGTGATGGGACACCTTTTAGTTATGGCTACACCTTC.

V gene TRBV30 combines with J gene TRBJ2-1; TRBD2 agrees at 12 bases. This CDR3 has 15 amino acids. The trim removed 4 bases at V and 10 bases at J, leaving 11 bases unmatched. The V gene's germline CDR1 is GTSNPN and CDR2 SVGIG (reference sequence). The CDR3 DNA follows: TGTGCCTGGAATTCCGCGCTAGCGGGGGGGATCGAGCAGTTCTTC. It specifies CAWNSALAGGIEQFF.

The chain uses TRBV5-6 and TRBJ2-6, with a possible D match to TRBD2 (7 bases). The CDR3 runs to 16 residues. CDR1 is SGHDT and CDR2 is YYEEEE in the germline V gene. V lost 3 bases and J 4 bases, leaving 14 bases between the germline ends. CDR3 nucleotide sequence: TGTGCCAGCAGCTCGGCGGGGGCAAAAGGGGCCAACGTCCTGACTTTC. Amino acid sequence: CASSSAGAKGANVLTF.

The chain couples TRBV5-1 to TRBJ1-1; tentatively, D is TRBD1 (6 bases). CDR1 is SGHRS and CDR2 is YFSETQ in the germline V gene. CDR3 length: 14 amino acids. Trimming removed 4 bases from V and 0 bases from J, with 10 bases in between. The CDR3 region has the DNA TGCGCCAGCAGCATTGGACAGTTGAACACTGAAGCTTTCTTT. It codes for CASSIGQLNTEAFF.

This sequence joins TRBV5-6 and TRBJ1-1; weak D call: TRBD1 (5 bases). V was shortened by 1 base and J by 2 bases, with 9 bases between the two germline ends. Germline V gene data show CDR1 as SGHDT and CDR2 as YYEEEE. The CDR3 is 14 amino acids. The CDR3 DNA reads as TGTGCCAGCAGCTTGAAGGGGTATAACACTGAAGCTTTCTTT. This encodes CASSLKGYNTEAFF.

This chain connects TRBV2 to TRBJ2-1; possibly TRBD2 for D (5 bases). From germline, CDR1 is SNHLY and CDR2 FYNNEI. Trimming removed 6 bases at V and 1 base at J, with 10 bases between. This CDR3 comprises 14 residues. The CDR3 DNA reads TGTGCCAGCAGCATAGCGAGTTCCTACAATGAGCAGTTCTTC. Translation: CASSIASSYNEQFF.

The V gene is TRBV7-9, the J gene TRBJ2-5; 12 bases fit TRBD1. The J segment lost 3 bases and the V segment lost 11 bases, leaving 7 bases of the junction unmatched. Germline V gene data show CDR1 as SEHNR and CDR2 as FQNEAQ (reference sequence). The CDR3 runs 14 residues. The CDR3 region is CAGTGGLGEETQYF. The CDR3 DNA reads TGTGCCGGGACAGGGGGCCTAGGGGAAGAGACCCAGTACTTC.

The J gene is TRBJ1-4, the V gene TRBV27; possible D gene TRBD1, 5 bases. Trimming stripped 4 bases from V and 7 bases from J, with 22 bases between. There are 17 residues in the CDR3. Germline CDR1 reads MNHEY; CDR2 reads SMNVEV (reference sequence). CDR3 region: CASSSPADGGSAEKLFF. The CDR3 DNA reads TGTGCCAGCAGTTCCCCAGCCGACGGGGGAAGTGCTGAAAAACTGTTTTTT.

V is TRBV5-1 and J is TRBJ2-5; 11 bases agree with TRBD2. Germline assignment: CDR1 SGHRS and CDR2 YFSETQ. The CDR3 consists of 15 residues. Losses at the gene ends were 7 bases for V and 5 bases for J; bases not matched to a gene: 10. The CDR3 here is CASALGTSGWETQYF. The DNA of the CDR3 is TGCGCCAGCGCCCTGGGGACTAGCGGTTGGGAGACCCAGTACTTC.

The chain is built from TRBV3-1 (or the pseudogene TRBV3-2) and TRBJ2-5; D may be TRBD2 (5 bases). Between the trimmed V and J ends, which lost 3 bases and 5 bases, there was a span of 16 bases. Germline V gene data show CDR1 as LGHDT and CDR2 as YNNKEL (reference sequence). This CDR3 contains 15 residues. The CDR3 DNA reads TGTGCCAGCAGCCACAGGACTCGAATAGAGGAGACCCAGTACTTC. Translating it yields CASSHRTRIEETQYF.

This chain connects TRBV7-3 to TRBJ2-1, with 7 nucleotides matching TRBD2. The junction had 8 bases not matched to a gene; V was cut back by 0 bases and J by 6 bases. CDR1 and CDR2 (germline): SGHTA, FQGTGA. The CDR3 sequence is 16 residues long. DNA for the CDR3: TGTGCCAGCAGCTTAACTCAGCTAGCGGTCCCCAATGAGCAGTTCTTC. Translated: CASSLTQLAVPNEQFF.

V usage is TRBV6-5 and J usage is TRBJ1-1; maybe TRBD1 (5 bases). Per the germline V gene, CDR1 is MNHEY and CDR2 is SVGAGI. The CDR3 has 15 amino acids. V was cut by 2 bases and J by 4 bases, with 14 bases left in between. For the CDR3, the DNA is TGTGCCAGCAGTTACGGTCAAGGGGTCCCCACTGAAGCTTTCTTT. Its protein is CASSYGQGVPTEAFF.

DNA for the CDR3: TGTGCCAGCAGCCTGACAGTACAGACAGATACGCAGTATTTT. It codes for CASSLTVQTDTQYF. The J gene is TRBJ2-3, the V gene TRBV6-5; a weak D match, TRBD1 (5 bases). The germline gives CDR1 MNHEY, CDR2 SVGAGI. The CDR3 covers 14 residues. The V end lost 6 bases, the J end lost 3 bases, and 13 bases lay between the germline ends.

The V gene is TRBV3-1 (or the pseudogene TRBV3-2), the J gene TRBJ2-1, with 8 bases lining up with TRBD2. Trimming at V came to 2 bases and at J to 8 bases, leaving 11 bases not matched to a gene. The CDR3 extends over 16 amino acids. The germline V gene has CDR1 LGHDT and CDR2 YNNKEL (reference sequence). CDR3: CASSQPDGGAGHEQFF. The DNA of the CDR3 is TGTGCCAGCAGCCAACCAGACGGGGGGGCCGGCCATGAGCAGTTCTTC.

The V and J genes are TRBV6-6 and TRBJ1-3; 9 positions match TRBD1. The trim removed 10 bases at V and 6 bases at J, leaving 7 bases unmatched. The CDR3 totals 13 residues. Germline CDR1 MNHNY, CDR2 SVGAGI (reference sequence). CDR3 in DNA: TGTGCCACCCTACAGGGGGCGTCAAACACCATATATTTT. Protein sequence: CATLQGASNTIYF.

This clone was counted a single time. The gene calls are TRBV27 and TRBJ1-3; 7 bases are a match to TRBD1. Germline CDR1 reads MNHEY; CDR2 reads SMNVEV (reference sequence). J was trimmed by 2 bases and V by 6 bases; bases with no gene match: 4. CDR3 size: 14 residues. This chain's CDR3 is CASRDTGAGNTIYF. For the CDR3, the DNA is TGTGCCAGCAGGGACACAGGGGCTGGAAACACCATATATTTT.

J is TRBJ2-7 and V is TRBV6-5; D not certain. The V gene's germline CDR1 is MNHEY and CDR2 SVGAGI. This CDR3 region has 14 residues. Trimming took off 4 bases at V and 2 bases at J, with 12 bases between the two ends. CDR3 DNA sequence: TGTGCCAGCAGTTTCGGTCGAGTCGCCTACGAGCAGTACTTC. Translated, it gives CASSFGRVAYEQYF.

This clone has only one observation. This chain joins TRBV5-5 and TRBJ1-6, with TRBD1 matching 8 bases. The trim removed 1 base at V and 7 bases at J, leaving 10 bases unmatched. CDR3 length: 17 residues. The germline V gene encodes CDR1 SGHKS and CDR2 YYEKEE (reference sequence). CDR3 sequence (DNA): TGTGCCAGCAGCTTGACGGCAGACAGGGGACGGAATTCACCCCTCCACTTT. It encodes CASSLTADRGRNSPLHF.

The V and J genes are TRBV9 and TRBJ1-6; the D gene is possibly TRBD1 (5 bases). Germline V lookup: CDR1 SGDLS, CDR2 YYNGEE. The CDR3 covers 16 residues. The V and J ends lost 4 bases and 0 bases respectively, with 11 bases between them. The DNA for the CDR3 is TGTGCCAGCAGCCCCGGGGGGAGCTCCTATAATTCACCCCTCCACTTT. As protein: CASSPGGSSYNSPLHF.

CDR3 residues: CASSRGQGARDTQYF. The CDR3 region has the DNA TGTGCCAGCAGCCGGGGACAGGGGGCAAGAGATACGCAGTATTTT. The rearrangement joins TRBV9 to TRBJ2-3, with 12 bases lining up with TRBD1. The CDR3 length is 15 residues. J lost 5 bases, V lost 4 bases, and 5 bases had no gene match. Germline V CDR1 and CDR2: SGDLS, YYNGEE. The full variable domain, with the rest looked up from reference TRBV9 and TRBJ2-3, is DSGVTQTPKHLITATGQRVTLRCSPRSGDLSVYWYQQSLDQGLQFLIQYYNGEERAKGNILERFSAQQFPDLHSELNLSSLELGDSALYFCASSRGQGARDTQYFGPGTRLTVL.

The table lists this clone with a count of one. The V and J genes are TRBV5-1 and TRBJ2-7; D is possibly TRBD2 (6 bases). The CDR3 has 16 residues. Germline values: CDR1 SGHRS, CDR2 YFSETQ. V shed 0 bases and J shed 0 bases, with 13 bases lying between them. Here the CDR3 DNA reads TGCGCCAGCAGCTTGGGGGCTAGCGCAAGCTCCTACGAGCAGTACTTC. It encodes CASSLGASASSYEQYF.

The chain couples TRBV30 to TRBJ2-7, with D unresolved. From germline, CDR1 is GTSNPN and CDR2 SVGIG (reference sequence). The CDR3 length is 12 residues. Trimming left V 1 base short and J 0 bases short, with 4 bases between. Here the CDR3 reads CAWSESSYEQYF. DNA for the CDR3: TGTGCCTGGAGTGAGAGCTCCTACGAGCAGTACTTC.

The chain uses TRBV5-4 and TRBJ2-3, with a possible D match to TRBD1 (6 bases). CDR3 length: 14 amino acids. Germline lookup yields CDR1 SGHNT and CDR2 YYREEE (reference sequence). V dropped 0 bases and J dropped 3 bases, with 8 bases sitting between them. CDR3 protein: CASSLAGATDTQYF. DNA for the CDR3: TGTGCCAGCAGCTTGGCAGGGGCAACAGATACGCAGTATTTT.

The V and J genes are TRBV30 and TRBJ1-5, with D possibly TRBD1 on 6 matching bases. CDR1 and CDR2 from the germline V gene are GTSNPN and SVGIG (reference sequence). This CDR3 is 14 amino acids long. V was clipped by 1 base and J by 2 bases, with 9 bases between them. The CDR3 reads CAWSARTGNQPQHF. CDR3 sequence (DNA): TGTGCCTGGAGTGCCCGGACAGGCAATCAGCCCCAGCATTTT.

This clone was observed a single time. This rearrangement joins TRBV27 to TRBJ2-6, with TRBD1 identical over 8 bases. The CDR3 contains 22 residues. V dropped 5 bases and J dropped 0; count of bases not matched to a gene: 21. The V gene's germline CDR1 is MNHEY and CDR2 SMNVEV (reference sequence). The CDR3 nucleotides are TGTGCCAGCAGTCTAAGGACCCTTGGTCGACAGGGGCCTAGCTCTGGGGCCAACGTCCTGACTTTC. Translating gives CASSLRTLGRQGPSSGANVLTF.

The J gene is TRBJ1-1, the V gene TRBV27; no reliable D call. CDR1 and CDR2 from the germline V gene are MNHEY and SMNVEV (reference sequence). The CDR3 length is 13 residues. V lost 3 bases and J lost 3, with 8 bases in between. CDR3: CASSFMRDTEAFF. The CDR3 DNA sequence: TGTGCCAGCAGTTTTATGAGGGACACTGAAGCTTTCTTT.